What follows are 22 T cell receptor beta chains derived from one specimen sequenced in a study of T cells in Graves' hyperthyroidism and ophthalmopathy. RNA transcripts were the template for amplifying TCR beta CDR3 regions. The HTBI primer set was used in a first-round RT-PCR of the TCR CDR3. TCRdb fed the multiplex PCR reads into MiXCR, producing one record per CDR3 protein. The sample carries roughly 570,000 distinct CDR3 sequences, around 42% recorded once. Sequences were obtained from peripheral blood or thyroid tissue (not recorded which). These receptors were taken from an adult woman with Graves' disease, either hyperthyroidism or ophthalmopathy (not recorded which).

V gene TRBV25-1 combines with J gene TRBJ1-2, with 7 bases matching TRBD1. The CDR3 has 15 residues. Germline V lookup: CDR1 MGHDK, CDR2 SYGVNS. V lost 3 bases and J lost 4; bases outside the gene matches: 8. CDR3 in DNA: TGTGCCAGCAGTGAGACCGACAGGGTAGGCTATGGCTACACCTTC. It encodes CASSETDRVGYGYTF.

This rearrangement joins TRBV7-2 to TRBJ2-2, with 10 positions matching TRBD2. The CDR3 is made up of 16 amino acids. Germline V gene sequence: CDR1 SGHTA, CDR2 FQGNSA. J gave up 4 bases and V 3 bases, and 5 bases lay outside the gene matches. The CDR3 sequence is CASSFTSGTGTGELFF. The CDR3 DNA follows: TGTGCCAGCAGCTTTACTAGCGGGACTGGCACCGGGGAGCTGTTTTTT.

CDR3 bases: TGTGCCACCAGCAGTCCAAGGTTTGCACCCCTCCACTTT. Translation: CATSSPRFAPLHF. The gene calls are TRBV15 and TRBJ1-6; no definite D call. The CDR3 covers 13 residues. Germline lookup yields CDR1 LNHNV and CDR2 YYDKDF (reference sequence). Trimming left V 3 bases short and J 11 bases short, with 11 bases between.

In DNA form, the CDR3 reads TGCAGCTTAAGGTTCCCAGGGGCTCACGGCTACACCTTC. Protein sequence: CSLRFPGAHGYTF. The chain carries TRBV29-1 and TRBJ1-2, with a possible D match to TRBD1 (6 bases). Deletions cut 8 bases from V and 8 bases from J, with 21 bases between. The V gene's germline CDR1 is SQVTM and CDR2 ANQGSEA. This CDR3 comprises 13 residues. Based on the CDR3 plus reference TRBV29-1 and TRBJ1-2, the full variable domain is SAVISQKPSRDICQRGTSLTIQCQVDSQVTMMFWYRQQPGQSLTLIATANQGSEATYESGFVIDKFPISRPNLTFSTLTVSNMSPEDSSIYLCSLRFPGAHGYTFGSGTRLTVV.

The rearrangement joins TRBV7-9 to TRBJ1-6; D is perhaps TRBD1 (6 bases). Trimming pared 0 bases from V and 3 bases from J, leaving 6 bases between. Germline CDR1 is SEHNR and CDR2 is FQNEAQ (reference sequence). The CDR3 covers 15 residues. The CDR3 bases are TGTGCCAGCAGCTTAGCAGGGGGCTATAATTCACCCCTCCACTTT. This gives the protein CASSLAGGYNSPLHF. The full variable domain, rest sourced from reference TRBV7-9 and TRBJ1-6, is DTGVSQNPRHKITKRGQNVTFRCDPISEHNRLYWYRQTLGQGPEFLTYFQNEAQLEKSRLLSDRFSAERPKGSFSTLEIQRTEQGDSAMYLCASSLAGGYNSPLHFGNGTRLTVT.

The V call is TRBV10-3, the J call TRBJ2-2, with 7 nucleotides matching TRBD1. V lost 6 bases to trimming and J lost 4 bases; unmatched junction nucleotides: 8. Germline V gene lookup returns CDR1 ENHRY and CDR2 SYGVKD. The CDR3 has 15 residues. CDR3 nucleotide sequence: TGTGCCATCAGCTACGACAGGGCGAGCACCGGGGAGCTGTTTTTT. Protein: CAISYDRASTGELFF.

This clonotype was observed at least ten times. The chain joins TRBV10-3 to TRBJ2-7, with D perhaps TRBD2 (6 bases). Trimming stripped 7 bases from V and 1 base from J, with 17 bases between. CDR3 length: 15 amino acids. Looked up from germline, CDR1 is ENHRY and CDR2 is SYGVKD. The CDR3 spells CAIKQASGPSYEQYF. The CDR3 DNA sequence: TGTGCCATCAAACAGGCGAGCGGGCCTTCCTACGAGCAGTACTTC.

In its sample, this clonotype was seen many times. The rearrangement links TRBV15 to TRBJ1-5, with 10 bases identical to TRBD1. V was clipped by 5 bases and J by 7 bases; unmatched bases: 8. Germline CDR1 reads LNHNV; CDR2 reads YYDKDF (reference sequence). The CDR3 runs 15 residues. CDR3 sequence (DNA): TGTGCCACCAGCCAAGCCGGGACAGGGGACCAGCCCCAGCATTTT. It specifies CATSQAGTGDQPQHF. Using reference TRBV15 and TRBJ1-5 for the parts outside the CDR3, the full variable domain is DAMVIQNPRYQVTQFGKPVTLSCSQTLNHNVMYWYQQKSSQAPKLLFHYYDKDFNNEADTPDNFQSRRPNTSFCFLDIRSPGLGDTAMYLCATSQAGTGDQPQHFGDGTRLSIL.

This clonotype was found once. The V gene is TRBV9, the J gene TRBJ2-5; TRBD2 might be the D (5 bases). Germline CDR1 reads SGDLS; CDR2 reads YYNGEE. V was cut by 4 bases and J by 6 bases, with 16 bases left in between. The CDR3 is made up of 14 amino acids. The CDR3, as DNA: TGTGCCAGCAGCCCTAGAGTAGCTAGCAAGACCCAGTACTTC. Its translation is CASSPRVASKTQYF.

Turning to this clonotype: One end of the junction fails to match germline, which may point to a read error. The V and J genes are TRBV7-6 and TRBJ2-2, with TRBD2 identical over 7 bases. The germline gives CDR1 SGHVS, CDR2 FNYEAQ. The CDR3 has 15 amino acids. The DNA for the CDR3 is TGTGCCAGCAGCCGAGGGACTACCAAGTACAATGAGCAGTTTTTT. It codes for CASSRGTTKYNEQFF.

In the case of this clonotype: The missing conserved phenylalanine or tryptophan at the end of this CDR3 makes a read error likely. Because the CDR3's place on the DNA is in doubt, the DNA is left out and the CDR3 is given as listed by TCRdb. The V call is TRBV6-5, the J call TRBJ1-4; the table gives TRBD1 as D, unverified against the DNA. The V gene's germline CDR1 is MNHEY and CDR2 SVGAGI. From its first to its last residue, the CDR3 has 8 amino acids. The CDR3 is CAISYGGY.

The V gene is TRBV6-1, the J gene TRBJ1-2; D remains ambiguous. V dropped 2 bases and J dropped 8 bases, with 6 bases sitting between them. Germline V lookup: CDR1 MNHNS, CDR2 SASEGT. The CDR3 totals 11 residues. In nucleotides, the CDR3 is TGTGCCAGCAGTGAATTCCAGGGCTACACCTTC. Translated: CASSEFQGYTF.

Turning to this clonotype: Because the CDR3's place on the DNA is in doubt, the DNA is left out and the CDR3 is given as listed by TCRdb. This chain uses TRBV19 with TRBJ2-2; the D call of TRBD1 is as the table states it, not checked on the DNA. From germline, CDR1 is LNHDA and CDR2 SQIVND (reference sequence). Ends included, the CDR3 has 14 residues. The CDR3 reads CASSGGQGPGSCFF.

Only a few counts were recorded for this clonotype. V gene TRBV6-5 combines with J gene TRBJ1-2; maybe TRBD1 (6 bases). V was trimmed by 6 bases and J by 4 bases, leaving 21 bases between them. The germline V gene encodes CDR1 MNHEY and CDR2 SVGAGI. The CDR3 length is 16 residues. CDR3 region: CASRNWTELPLYGYTF. CDR3 sequence (DNA): TGTGCCAGCAGGAACTGGACAGAACTTCCACTCTATGGCTACACCTTC.

This chain connects TRBV5-1 to TRBJ2-7; D ambiguous. The CDR3 is 14 amino acids. V was pared by 0 bases and J by 0 bases, with 7 bases between. The germline CDR1 and CDR2 sequences are SGHRS and YFSETQ. Here the CDR3 reads CASSLENYSYEQYF. The CDR3, as DNA: TGCGCCAGCAGCTTGGAGAATTACTCCTACGAGCAGTACTTC.

This clonotype was observed at least ten times. This chain uses TRBV5-1 with TRBJ2-7; D not certain. This CDR3 is built from 14 residues. V shed 2 bases and J shed 0 bases, with 9 bases lying between them. Germline V gene sequence: CDR1 SGHRS, CDR2 YFSETQ. CDR3: CASSFPESSYEQYF. The CDR3, as DNA: TGCGCCAGCAGCTTCCCCGAGAGCTCCTACGAGCAGTACTTC.

This clonotype occurred many times. The chain links TRBV5-1 to TRBJ1-2; 11 bases align to TRBD1. Germline V lookup: CDR1 SGHRS, CDR2 YFSETQ. The junction had 9 bases not matched to a gene; V was cut back by 4 bases and J by 4 bases. The CDR3 extends over 16 amino acids. CDR3 in DNA: TGCGCCAGCAGCCCCTTTGCGGACAGGGGGCTCTATGGCTACACCTTC. Its translation: CASSPFADRGLYGYTF. The complete variable domain, with remaining parts taken from reference TRBV5-1 and TRBJ1-2, reads KAGVTQTPRYLIKTRGQQVTLSCSPISGHRSVSWYQQTPGQGLQFLFEYFSETQRNKGNFPGRFSGRQFSNSRSEMNVSTLELGDSALYLCASSPFADRGLYGYTFGSGTRLTVV.

The V and J genes are TRBV7-2 and TRBJ2-5; 9 nucleotides align to TRBD2. This CDR3 region has 19 residues. Germline CDR1 is SGHTA and CDR2 is FQGNSA. The trim removed 6 bases at V and 5 bases at J, leaving 22 bases unmatched. CDR3 coding DNA: TGTGCCAGCAGTTCCCGACCCATCTCTTTGGCGGGAGGGCGTGAGACCCAGTACTTC. Translating gives CASSSRPISLAGGRETQYF.

Ten or more counts support this clonotype. The chain carries TRBV4-1 and TRBJ1-1, with 8 nucleotides matching TRBD1. CDR1 is MGHRA, CDR2 YSYEKL, per germline. Losses at the gene ends were 5 bases for V and 0 bases for J; bases not matched to a gene: 8. The CDR3 contains 16 residues. DNA for the CDR3: TGCGCCAGCAGCACACCCAGGACAGGGATGAACACTGAAGCTTTCTTT. Residues: CASSTPRTGMNTEAFF.

This clonotype was seen at least ten times. V usage is TRBV5-1 and J usage is TRBJ2-2, with D tentatively TRBD2 (5 bases). The CDR3 sequence is 14 residues long. V was trimmed by 9 bases and J by 5 bases, leaving 17 bases between them. The V gene's germline CDR1 is SGHRS and CDR2 YFSETQ. CDR3 in amino acids: CATRQETGTGELFF. As DNA, the CDR3 is TGCGCCACCCGGCAGGAGACGGGGACCGGGGAGCTGTTTTTT. The full variable domain, rest sourced from reference TRBV5-1 and TRBJ2-2, is KAGVTQTPRYLIKTRGQQVTLSCSPISGHRSVSWYQQTPGQGLQFLFEYFSETQRNKGNFPGRFSGRQFSNSRSEMNVSTLELGDSALYLCATRQETGTGELFFGEGSRLTVL.

A remark on this clonotype: The junction departs from the called germline gene at one end, perhaps through a read error. The chain combines TRBV5-1 with TRBJ2-7; TRBD2 matches at 10 bases. Germline V gene data show CDR1 as SGHRS and CDR2 as YFSETQ. There are 15 residues in the CDR3. The CDR3 loop is CASGLLAGNSYEQYF. CDR3 sequence (DNA): TGCGCCAGCGGCTTACTAGCGGGGAACTCCTACGAGCAGTACTTC.

In its sample, this clonotype was seen a few times. The chain is built from TRBV14 and TRBJ2-5; 13 nucleotides match TRBD2. V lost 8 bases and J lost 1; bases outside the gene matches: 13. This CDR3 spans 18 amino acids. Germline lookup yields CDR1 SGHDN and CDR2 FVKESK. The chain's CDR3 is CASSPPLGLAGTQETQYF. Written as DNA, the CDR3 is TGTGCCAGCTCACCACCGCTGGGACTAGCGGGGACCCAAGAGACCCAGTACTTC.